The 23 T cell receptor beta chains in this list originate from one sample, sequenced in a study of OX40 agonist ivuxolimab in advanced cancers. Assay used: immunoSEQ multiplex PCR; TCRdb lists only in-frame clones, some missing. The sample lists around 35,000 clones, approximately 84% seen once, with 20% to 25% in the top ten. This specimen consisted of CD4+ or CD8+ T cells sorted from blood, obtained in a trial of the OX40 agonist ivuxolimab. These receptors were obtained from an adult with an advanced solid tumor such as melanoma, head and neck, liver or kidney cancer.

This chain joins TRBV7-9 and TRBJ2-7; TRBD2 agrees at 7 bases. CDR1 SEHNR and CDR2 FQNEAQ come from the germline V gene (reference sequence). Trimming took 7 bases from V and 3 from J; bases not matched to a gene: 9. The length of the CDR3 is 14 residues. The CDR3 nucleotides are TGTGCCAGCAATGGGGGGGGACGGCACTACGAGCAGTACTTC. Its translation is CASNGGGRHYEQYF.

The CDR3 loop reads CASSYSQVTKDTQYF. In DNA, the CDR3 is TGTGCCAGCAGTTACTCCCAGGTGACCAAAGATACGCAGTATTTT. This chain links TRBV6-6 with TRBJ2-3; no firm D call. Trimming stripped 0 bases from V and 5 bases from J, with 12 bases between. CDR1 is MNHNY and CDR2 is SVGAGI in the germline V gene (reference sequence). The CDR3 is made up of 15 amino acids.

V and J are TRBV7-3 and TRBJ2-7, with TRBD2 identical over 10 bases. In germline, CDR1 is SGHTA, CDR2 FQGTGA. With 2 bases clipped from V and 2 bases from J, the junction kept 3 bases outside the gene matches. This CDR3 has 15 amino acids. CDR3 sequence: CASSLLAGATYEQYF. CDR3 sequence (DNA): TGTGCCAGCAGCTTACTAGCGGGGGCCACCTACGAGCAGTACTTC.

The CDR3 loop reads CARQGATGELFF. CDR3 in DNA: TGCGCCAGACAGGGGGCCACCGGGGAGCTGTTTTTT. The chain carries TRBV10-2 and TRBJ2-2; TRBD1 agrees at 9 bases. Germline V CDR1 and CDR2: WSHSY, SAAADI. Trimming at V came to 9 bases and at J to 4 bases, leaving 0 bases not matched to a gene. CDR3 size: 12 residues.

The rearrangement links TRBV7-8 to TRBJ2-5; D not resolved. CDR1 is SGHVS and CDR2 is FQNEAQ in the germline V gene. Trimming shortened V by 5 bases and J by 4 bases, and 14 bases separated the two germline ends. CDR3 length equals 14 residues. CDR3 loop: CASSRAAKGETQYF. The CDR3 DNA reads TGTGCCAGCAGCCGGGCGGCTAAGGGAGAGACCCAGTACTTC.

This chain uses TRBV7-2 with TRBJ2-1; 7 bases map to TRBD2. Losses at the gene ends were 2 bases for V and 3 bases for J; bases not matched to a gene: 7. The CDR3 totals 16 residues. The V gene's germline CDR1 is SGHTA and CDR2 FQGNSA. The CDR3 DNA reads TGTGCCAGCAGCTTATATGTACTAGCGAACTACAATGAGCAGTTCTTC. Amino acids: CASSLYVLANYNEQFF. Using reference TRBV7-2 and TRBJ2-1 for the parts outside the CDR3, the full variable domain is GAGVSQSPSNKVTEKGKDVELRCDPISGHTALYWYRQSLGQGLEFLIYFQGNSAPDKSGLPSDRFSAERTGGSVSTLTIQRTQQEDSAVYLCASSLYVLANYNEQFFGPGTRLTVL.

This clone was seen a single time. The V gene is TRBV7-2, the J gene TRBJ2-5; 10 bases map to TRBD2. Germline values: CDR1 SGHTA, CDR2 FQGNSA. With 2 bases clipped from V and 3 bases from J, the junction kept 9 bases outside the gene matches. This CDR3 region has 17 residues. CDR3 region: CASSLWGSTSGKETQYF. The CDR3 DNA follows: TGTGCCAGCAGCTTATGGGGTAGCACTAGCGGGAAAGAGACCCAGTACTTC.

This chain joins TRBV29-1 and TRBJ2-5, with TRBD2 identical over 13 bases. Germline V gene lookup returns CDR1 SQVTM and CDR2 ANQGSEA. The junction had 12 bases not matched to a gene; V was cut back by 6 bases and J by 5 bases. The CDR3 has 16 amino acids. CDR3 in amino acids: CSVTGLAGALRETQYF. The CDR3 coding sequence is TGCAGCGTGACCGGACTAGCGGGAGCCCTTCGTGAGACCCAGTACTTC.

This chain uses TRBV5-6 with TRBJ1-1; possibly TRBD1 for D (6 bases). Trimming removed 2 bases from V and 10 bases from J, with 15 bases in between. Looked up from germline, CDR1 is SGHDT and CDR2 is YYEEEE. CDR3 length: 13 amino acids. The DNA of the CDR3 is TGTGCCAGCAGCTTAGGAGGGGGAGAGCGAGCTTTCTTT. Translation: CASSLGGGERAFF.

The chain combines TRBV18 with TRBJ2-1; 8 bases fit TRBD1. CDR1 KGHSH and CDR2 LQKENI come from the germline V gene. V shed 3 bases and J 3 bases; nucleotides not matched to a gene: 7. CDR3 size: 16 residues. DNA of the CDR3: TGTGCCAGCTCACCGCCCGGACAGGGCGTCTACAATGAGCAGTTCTTC. Protein sequence: CASSPPGQGVYNEQFF. Full variable domain (remainder filled in from reference TRBV18 and TRBJ2-1): NAGVMQNPRHLVRRRGQEARLRCSPMKGHSHVYWYRQLPEEGLKFMVYLQKENIIDESGMPKERFSAEFPKEGPSILRIQQVVRGDSAAYFCASSPPGQGVYNEQFFGPGTRLTVL.

The chain carries TRBV9 and TRBJ1-1, with D unclear. V dropped 4 bases and J dropped 5 bases, with 9 bases sitting between them. The CDR3 spans 12 residues. Germline V gives CDR1 SGDLS, CDR2 YYNGEE. The CDR3 nucleotides are TGTGCCAGCAGCTTACCCGTAACTGAAGCTTTCTTT. The encoded protein is CASSLPVTEAFF.

The gene calls are TRBV5-6 and TRBJ2-2; no reliable D call. Trimming stripped 2 bases from V and 2 bases from J, with 13 bases between. Germline V gene data show CDR1 as SGHDT and CDR2 as YYEEEE. CDR3 length equals 16 residues. CDR3 bases: TGTGCCAGCAGCTTCCCCCCCGCGGACAACACCGGGGAGCTGTTTTTT. This codes for CASSFPPADNTGELFF.

The genes are TRBV9 and TRBJ1-6; D gene ambiguous. The CDR3 is 13 amino acids. The V end lost 6 bases, the J end lost 9 bases, and 13 bases lay between the germline ends. Germline V CDR1 and CDR2: SGDLS, YYNGEE. CDR3 nucleotides: TGTGCCAGCACTGAAGGGTTGGGTTCACCCCTCCACTTT. This gives the protein CASTEGLGSPLHF.

The V gene is TRBV7-2, the J gene TRBJ2-2; D may correspond to TRBD1 or TRBD2 (5 bases each). The CDR3 extends over 14 amino acids. Trimming removed 5 bases at V and 3 bases at J, with 10 bases between. The V gene's germline CDR1 is SGHTA and CDR2 FQGNSA. The CDR3 loop reads CASSPWDDTGELFF. The CDR3 DNA reads TGTGCCAGCAGCCCGTGGGACGACACCGGGGAGCTGTTTTTT. Supplemented by reference TRBV7-2 and TRBJ2-2, the full variable domain reads GAGVSQSPSNKVTEKGKDVELRCDPISGHTALYWYRQSLGQGLEFLIYFQGNSAPDKSGLPSDRFSAERTGGSVSTLTIQRTQQEDSAVYLCASSPWDDTGELFFGEGSRLTVL.

The count of this clone is one. The chain joins TRBV11-1 to TRBJ2-2; TRBD1 matches at 7 bases. With 5 bases clipped from V and 9 bases from J, the junction kept 9 bases outside the gene matches. The CDR3 covers 14 residues. Germline CDR1 and CDR2: SGHAT and FQDESV (reference sequence). CDR3 nucleotides: TGTGCCAGCAGCCAAAGGACAGGTCCTAGGGAGCTGTTTTTT. It translates to CASSQRTGPRELFF. Looking up the rest from reference TRBV11-1 and TRBJ2-2 gives the full variable domain: EAEVAQSPRYKITEKSQAVAFWCDPISGHATLYWYRQILGQGPELLVQFQDESVVDDSQLPKDRFSAERLKGVDSTLKIQPAELGDSAMYLCASSQRTGPRELFFGEGSRLTVL.

The chain is built from TRBV6-5 and TRBJ2-1; 7 bases map to TRBD2. Trimming removed 6 bases from V and 8 bases from J; junction bases left unmatched: 10. CDR3 length: 14 amino acids. CDR1 is MNHEY, CDR2 SVGAGI, per germline. CDR3: CASRLVGGGDEQFF. The CDR3 nucleotides read TGTGCCAGCAGACTCGTGGGGGGGGGAGATGAGCAGTTCTTC.

V is TRBV7-2 and J is TRBJ2-7, with TRBD1 matching 7 bases. This CDR3 region has 15 residues. Germline CDR1 and CDR2: SGHTA and FQGNSA. V shed 5 bases and J 0 bases; nucleotides not matched to a gene: 7. The CDR3, as DNA: TGTGCCAGCAGCAAACAGGGGCTAAGCTCCTACGAGCAGTACTTC. Translation gives CASSKQGLSSYEQYF.

This clone was recorded only once. This chain uses TRBV6-5 with TRBJ2-7, with a weak D call TRBD1 (6 bases). CDR3 length equals 13 residues. Germline values: CDR1 MNHEY, CDR2 SVGAGI. Trimming stripped 0 bases from V and 3 bases from J, with 6 bases between. The CDR3 nucleotides are TGTGCCAGCAGTTACTCGGGACACTACGAGCAGTACTTC. This translates into CASSYSGHYEQYF.

The chain uses TRBV9 and TRBJ2-2, with no clear D. V lost 3 bases, J lost 8 bases, and 14 bases lay in between. This CDR3 has 14 amino acids. Germline CDR1 SGDLS, CDR2 YYNGEE. Written as DNA, the CDR3 is TGTGCCAGCAGCGCCTGGACCCAGAAGGGGGAGCTGTTTTTT. This gives the protein CASSAWTQKGELFF.

The chain joins TRBV13 to TRBJ2-2; D gene uncertain. V was cut by 1 base and J by 2 bases, with 11 bases left in between. The CDR3 loop spans 16 amino acids. Germline V gene sequence: CDR1 PRHDT, CDR2 FYEKMQ (reference sequence). The CDR3 coding sequence is TGTGCCAGCAGCTTAGATTTCGGCCCAAACACCGGGGAGCTGTTTTTT. This gives the protein CASSLDFGPNTGELFF.

The V call is TRBV5-4, the J call TRBJ1-3, with a tentative D call TRBD1 (5 bases). Germline lookup yields CDR1 SGHNT and CDR2 YYREEE (reference sequence). This CDR3 region has 15 residues. V shed 3 bases and J shed 2 bases, with 12 bases lying between them. The CDR3 sequence: CASSSGWGAGNTIYF. In DNA form, the CDR3 reads TGTGCCAGCAGCTCAGGGTGGGGCGCTGGAAACACCATATATTTT.

This clone was observed a single time. The rearrangement links TRBV7-8 to TRBJ1-2; no clear D gene. Germline V CDR1 and CDR2: SGHVS, FQNEAQ. Between the trimmed V and J ends, which lost 1 base and 8 bases, there was a span of 11 bases. This CDR3 region has 13 residues. The CDR3 sequence: CASSLGVSQGYTF. CDR3 coding DNA: TGTGCCAGCAGCTTAGGGGTTTCCCAGGGCTACACCTTC.

The chain couples TRBV13 to TRBJ2-7, with unresolved D. The CDR3 totals 13 residues. Between the trimmed V and J ends, which lost 5 bases and 0 bases, there was a span of 8 bases. The germline V gene encodes CDR1 PRHDT and CDR2 FYEKMQ (reference sequence). CDR3: CASSTSGSYEQYF. CDR3 DNA: TGTGCCAGCAGCACCTCAGGCTCCTACGAGCAGTACTTC.